This TCR beta chain was sequenced for a study of T cells in Graves' hyperthyroidism and ophthalmopathy. Study background: Before treatment of any kind, peripheral blood was taken at initial diagnosis. General study points: Most clonotypes expanded in thyroid above 0.001 were likewise present in blood.

Germline V gene lookup returns CDR1 SGDLS and CDR2 YYNGEE. V gave up 3 bases and J gave up 4 bases, with 11 bases separating them. CDR3 size: 14 residues. Concerning this clonotype: As yet, its antigen is unknown.

RNA transcripts provided the source from which TCR beta CDR3 regions were amplified. The HTBI primer set was used in a first-round RT-PCR of the TCR CDR3. TCRdb reprocessed the multiplex PCR reads via MiXCR and lists one record per CDR3 protein. The sample lists about 380,000 distinct CDR3 sequences; about 18% were seen once. Sequenced: blood. This clonotype was sampled from a man aged 18-30 years with Graves' ophthalmopathy. The chain has TRBV9 and TRBJ2-1; no clear D. DNA of the CDR3: TGTGCCAGCAGCGAGGATTTGGGTTACAATGAGCAGTTCTTC. Protein: CASSEDLGYNEQFF.